A single sample gave rise to the 25 T cell receptor beta chains below, sequenced in a study of cytomegalovirus exposure and HLA in healthy donors. Amplification used 60 Vbeta primers and 13 Jbeta primers. Assay: immunoSEQ multiplex PCR; the TCRdb copy retains only in-frame clones and omits some. There are 95,000 to 100,000 clones in the sample; 70% to 80% occur only once, and 6% to 8.5% lies in the top ten. Sequenced sample: PBMCs. Receptors were obtained from a female donor in good health and CMV-seronegative.

V usage is TRBV11-3 and J usage is TRBJ2-3; 8 nucleotides align to TRBD2. V trimming: 5 bases; J trimming: 4 bases; junction bases outside the gene matches: 11. CDR3 length: 16 amino acids. Germline values: CDR1 SGHNT, CDR2 YENEEA. Here the CDR3 DNA reads TGTGCCAGCAGCACCGGGACTAGTTCCTACCCAGATACGCAGTATTTT. This gives the protein CASSTGTSSYPDTQYF.

The gene calls are TRBV5-6 and TRBJ2-7; TRBD1 matches 8 bases. The CDR3 runs 15 residues. J was trimmed by 4 bases and V by 2 bases; bases with no gene match: 8. Germline V gene lookup returns CDR1 SGHDT and CDR2 YYEEEE. The CDR3 sequence: CASSFPRDRNYEQYF. Here the CDR3 DNA reads TGTGCCAGCAGCTTCCCACGGGACAGGAATTACGAGCAGTACTTC.

As for this clone: At one boundary the junction diverges from the germline segment, which might be a read error. V gene TRBV7-9 combines with J gene TRBJ2-7; TRBD1 matches 8 bases. Germline CDR1 reads SEHNR; CDR2 reads FQNEAQ (reference sequence). This CDR3 comprises 18 residues. This CDR3 is CSSSPRGAYRGLGYEQYF. As DNA, the CDR3 is TGTTCCAGCAGCCCCAGAGGCGCCTACAGGGGGTTGGGATACGAGCAGTACTTC.

As to this clone: One base away lies a much larger clone, so this may be a sequencing read error. The rearrangement joins TRBV6-5 to TRBJ1-1, with D possibly TRBD1 on 6 matching bases. The CDR3 runs to 14 residues. V shed 5 bases and J shed 1 base, with 11 bases lying between them. Looked up from germline, CDR1 is MNHEY and CDR2 is SVGAGI. CDR3 in DNA: TGTGCCAGCAGTGGGACAAGGAGGAACACTGAAGCTTTCTTT. It specifies CASSGTRRNTEAFF.

The genes are TRBV5-1 and TRBJ2-7; 11 positions agree with TRBD2. The CDR3 extends over 17 amino acids. Trimming at V came to 3 bases and at J to 2 bases, leaving 10 bases not matched to a gene. Germline lookup yields CDR1 SGHRS and CDR2 YFSETQ. CDR3 in amino acids: CASSSVNTSGRTYEQYF. The CDR3 DNA sequence: TGCGCCAGCAGCTCGGTAAATACTAGCGGGAGAACCTACGAGCAGTACTTC.

The chain is built from TRBV6-5 and TRBJ2-2; 10 nucleotides agree with TRBD2. The length of the CDR3 is 15 residues. CDR1 is MNHEY and CDR2 is SVGAGI in the germline V gene. Trimming cost V 8 bases and J 4 bases; bases outside gene matches: 7. In nucleotides, the CDR3 is TGTGCCAGCGTTAAACTAGCGGGACGCACCGGGGAGCTGTTTTTT. It yields the protein CASVKLAGRTGELFF.

The chain employs TRBV6-7 and TRBJ1-2; 11 bases are a match to TRBD1. TRBV6-7 carries the ORF label, with uncertain function. The CDR3 is 14 residues long. The J segment lost 7 bases and the V segment lost 4 bases, leaving 5 bases of the junction unmatched. The CDR3 DNA sequence: TGTGCCAGCAGTTCACCCGGGACAGGGGGTGGCTACACCTTC. This gives the protein CASSSPGTGGGYTF.

V usage is TRBV5-6 and J usage is TRBJ1-2, with a possible D match to TRBD1 (6 bases). This CDR3 region has 15 residues. Germline CDR1 reads SGHDT; CDR2 reads YYEEEE. V was trimmed by 5 bases and J by 3 bases, leaving 17 bases between them. CDR3 amino acids: CASSTGWGRDYGYTF. The CDR3 region has the DNA TGTGCCAGCAGTACGGGGTGGGGGCGAGACTATGGCTACACCTTC. Full variable domain (outside the CDR3, taken from reference TRBV5-6 and TRBJ1-2): DAGVTQSPTHLIKTRGQQVTLRCSPKSGHDTVSWYQQALGQGPQFIFQYYEEEERQRGNFPDRFSGHQFPNYSSELNVNALLLGDSALYLCASSTGWGRDYGYTFGSGTRLTVV.

The chain is built from TRBV19 and TRBJ2-1, with 11 nucleotides matching TRBD2. The J segment lost 0 bases and the V segment lost 7 bases, leaving 5 bases of the junction unmatched. The CDR3 totals 16 residues. Germline lookup yields CDR1 LNHDA and CDR2 SQIVND (reference sequence). The DNA for the CDR3 is TGTGCCAGTATCTCAACTAGCGGGAGCTCCTACAATGAGCAGTTCTTC. Translation: CASISTSGSSYNEQFF.

Concerning this clone: One junction end disagrees with the germline gene, perhaps due to a read error. The gene calls are TRBV7-7 and TRBJ2-1; D remains ambiguous. The CDR3 consists of 13 residues. Per the germline V gene, CDR1 is SSHAT and CDR2 is FNYEAQ (reference sequence). Here the CDR3 reads CASSLLFYNEQFF. The CDR3 DNA reads as TGTGCTAGCAGCTTATTATTTTACAATGAGCAGTTCTTC. Variable domain in full (rest from reference TRBV7-7 and TRBJ2-1): GAGVSQSPRYKVTKRGQDVTLRCDPISSHATLYWYQQALGQGPEFLTYFNYEAQPDKSGLPSDRFSAERPEGSISTLTIQRTEQRDSAMYRCASSLLFYNEQFFGPGTRLTVL.

The chain couples TRBV6-1 to TRBJ1-2; D not certain. Trimming cost V 4 bases and J 2 bases, with 8 bases left between them. The germline CDR1 and CDR2 sequences are MNHNS and SASEGT. The CDR3 spans 13 residues. The CDR3 region has the DNA TGTGCCAGCAGTGCTCCCCAGAACTATGGCTACACCTTC. Translating gives CASSAPQNYGYTF.

The rearrangement joins TRBV2 to TRBJ1-4; perhaps TRBD1 as D (6 bases). The CDR3 is made up of 15 amino acids. Trimming removed 7 bases at V and 0 bases at J, with 12 bases between. Per the germline V gene, CDR1 is SNHLY and CDR2 is FYNNEI. This chain's CDR3 is CASNRDAPTNEKLFF. CDR3 nucleotide sequence: TGTGCCAGCAACAGGGATGCACCAACTAATGAAAAACTGTTTTTT.

This clone was counted once. The chain couples TRBV19 to TRBJ1-5; 9 nucleotides agree with TRBD1. CDR1 is LNHDA, CDR2 SQIVND, per germline (reference sequence). V trimming: 10 bases; J trimming: 6 bases; junction bases outside the gene matches: 16. The CDR3 covers 16 residues. The CDR3: CATFGTGTLGGQPQHF. CDR3 DNA sequence: TGTGCCACCTTCGGGACAGGGACCCTGGGGGGTCAGCCCCAGCATTTT. Together with reference TRBV19 and TRBJ1-5, the CDR3 gives the full variable domain: DGGITQSPKYLFRKEGQNVTLSCEQNLNHDAMYWYRQDPGQGLRLIYYSQIVNDFQKGDIAEGYSVSREKKESFPLTVTSAQKNPTAFYLCATFGTGTLGGQPQHFGDGTRLSIL.

The rearrangement joins TRBV30 to TRBJ1-2; TRBD1 is a possible D gene (5 bases). V dropped 4 bases and J dropped 3 bases, with 15 bases sitting between them. Germline V lookup: CDR1 GTSNPN, CDR2 SVGIG (reference sequence). The CDR3 loop spans 14 amino acids. As DNA, the CDR3 is TGTGCCTGGAAGGGACTTGAAGGACACTATGGCTACACCTTC. Translation: CAWKGLEGHYGYTF.

J is TRBJ2-1 and V is TRBV2; 9 bases map to TRBD1. Germline V gene data show CDR1 as SNHLY and CDR2 as FYNNEI. The CDR3 covers 15 residues. V shed 2 bases, J shed 5 bases, and the junction held 4 bases outside the gene matches. CDR3 region: CASSEHRGPNNEQFF. In DNA form, the CDR3 reads TGTGCCAGCAGTGAACACAGGGGGCCCAACAATGAGCAGTTCTTC.

The J gene is TRBJ1-2, the V gene TRBV7-8; maybe TRBD1 (5 bases). Germline CDR1 is SGHVS and CDR2 is FQNEAQ. Trimming removed 5 bases from V and 4 bases from J, with 17 bases in between. The CDR3 has 15 amino acids. In nucleotides, the CDR3 is TGTGCCAGCAGCCCCGAACGGGGGACGAGCTATGGCTACACCTTC. Residues: CASSPERGTSYGYTF.

This clone was detected once. J is TRBJ2-1 and V is TRBV7-6; 14 bases agree with TRBD2. The CDR3 is 18 amino acids. Losses at the gene ends were 6 bases for V and 5 bases for J; bases not matched to a gene: 12. The germline V gene encodes CDR1 SGHVS and CDR2 FNYEAQ. The chain's CDR3 is CASRRVGTSGGRDNEQFF. Written as DNA, the CDR3 is TGTGCCAGCAGAAGAGTTGGGACTAGCGGGGGCCGAGACAATGAGCAGTTCTTC. Using reference TRBV7-6 and TRBJ2-1 for the parts outside the CDR3, the full variable domain is GAGVSQSPRYKVTKRGQDVALRCDPISGHVSLYWYRQALGQGPEFLTYFNYEAQQDKSGLPNDRFSAERPEGSISTLTIQRTEQRDSAMYRCASRRVGTSGGRDNEQFFGPGTRLTVL.

The rearrangement joins TRBV6-1 to TRBJ2-3, with TRBD1 matching 8 bases. This CDR3 contains 13 residues. J gave up 2 bases and V 7 bases, and 2 bases lay outside the gene matches. CDR1 is MNHNS, CDR2 SASEGT, per germline. The CDR3 sequence is CASKDRATDTQYF. The DNA of the CDR3 is TGTGCCAGCAAGGACAGGGCCACAGATACGCAGTATTTT.

The chain links TRBV18 to TRBJ2-1; 8 nucleotides line up with TRBD1. After removal of 3 bases from V and 6 bases from J, the junction contained 4 bases not matched to a gene. CDR1 is KGHSH, CDR2 LQKENI, per germline. The CDR3 runs to 14 residues. CDR3 in DNA: TGTGCCAGCTCACCGGGACAGGCCGGCAATGAGCAGTTCTTC. Its translation: CASSPGQAGNEQFF.

This rearrangement joins TRBV7-6 to TRBJ1-1; D uncertain. The CDR3 covers 16 residues. CDR1 and CDR2 (germline): SGHVS, FNYEAQ. Trimming stripped 0 bases from V and 4 bases from J, with 15 bases between. As DNA, the CDR3 is TGTGCCAGCAGCTTAGCGAGTGTGGCAGGTGGCACTGAAGCTTTCTTT. Its translation is CASSLASVAGGTEAFF.

This sequence joins TRBV6-5 and TRBJ2-5, with D possibly matching TRBD1 (5 bases). The germline V and J ends were trimmed by 5 bases and 1 base, with 14 bases remaining between them. CDR3 length: 15 amino acids. CDR1 is MNHEY, CDR2 SVGAGI, per germline. CDR3 nucleotides: TGTGCCAGCAGTATCCCAGGGCTACCCCAAGAGACCCAGTACTTC. Protein sequence: CASSIPGLPQETQYF.

The chain has TRBV7-2 and TRBJ1-3; the D gene is possibly TRBD1 (6 bases). Germline values: CDR1 SGHTA, CDR2 FQGNSA. The CDR3 extends over 16 amino acids. V was trimmed by 5 bases and J by 0 bases, leaving 14 bases between them. The chain's CDR3 is CASSSRQDSSGNTIYF. As DNA, the CDR3 is TGTGCCAGCAGCAGCCGACAGGATTCCTCTGGAAACACCATATATTTT.

The V and J genes are TRBV2 and TRBJ1-2; D unclear. Looked up from germline, CDR1 is SNHLY and CDR2 is FYNNEI. The V end was cut by 4 bases, the J end by 0 bases, with 12 bases between. This CDR3 has 15 amino acids. The CDR3 DNA reads TGTGCCAGCAGTGTAAGGGAGACCTCTAACTATGGCTACACCTTC. As protein: CASSVRETSNYGYTF.

The chain links TRBV5-1 to TRBJ2-1, with 9 positions matching TRBD2. V lost 3 bases to trimming and J lost 5 bases; unmatched junction nucleotides: 6. The CDR3 extends over 15 amino acids. The germline CDR1 and CDR2 sequences are SGHRS and YFSETQ. For the CDR3, the DNA is TGCGCCAGCAGCTCACTAGCGGGTTCCGACAATGAGCAGTTCTTC. Its protein product is CASSSLAGSDNEQFF.

The chain joins TRBV18 to TRBJ2-7; D is possibly TRBD2 (6 bases). Looked up from germline, CDR1 is KGHSH and CDR2 is LQKENI. This CDR3 contains 14 residues. Trimming stripped 3 bases from V and 6 bases from J, with 15 bases between. This CDR3 reads CASSPGLAMSEQYF. The CDR3 DNA sequence: TGTGCCAGCTCACCTGGCCTAGCGATGAGCGAGCAGTACTTC.